A selection of T cell receptor beta chains follows, all from one sample in a study of OX40 agonist ivuxolimab in advanced cancers. The repertoire was sequenced with immunoSEQ multiplex PCR; TCRdb's copy has only in-frame clones and lacks some. In the table there are about 70,000 clones, about four fifths of which are singletons. The sequences come from CD4+ or CD8+ T cells sorted from blood, collected in a trial of the OX40 agonist ivuxolimab. The source is an adult with an advanced solid tumor such as melanoma, head and neck, liver or kidney cancer. The conserved cysteine and the conserved F or W are not part of the CDR3 here.

J,V,CDR3
TRBJ2-3,TRBV28,ASTTRTHADTQY
TRBJ1-5,TRBV27,ASSSVGTGSNQPQH
TRBJ1-4,TRBV10-1,ASTRGGVNEKLF
TRBJ2-3,TRBV5-1,ASSLDRSPGVDTQY
TRBJ1-2,TRBV10-3,AISGSPRGLDYGYT
TRBJ2-5,TRBV29-1,SVRGPTQETQY
TRBJ2-2,TRBV4-2,ASSQVAVSNTGELF
TRBJ2-2,TRBV28,ASSTLGLAGEVGTGELF
TRBJ2-5,TRBV5-1,ASSLDRDPGTSGGPGKTQY
TRBJ1-2,TRBV18,ASSIQGDYGYT